This entry lists 14 T cell receptor beta chains sequenced from one sample in a study of T cell responses to AZD1222 COVID-19 vaccine. Sequenced by immunoSEQ multiplex PCR; TCRdb stores in-frame clones only, minus some. The top ten hold 1.7% of the sample, which has 130,000 to 150,000 clones, around nine tenths seen once. The starting material was peripheral blood, obtained on day 0 of AZD1222 vaccination. The receptor set was obtained from an adult in good health.

The chain has TRBV18 and TRBJ1-4; 7 positions match TRBD1. CDR1 KGHSH and CDR2 LQKENI come from the germline V gene. This CDR3 contains 15 residues. The V gene end was trimmed by 3 bases and the J gene end by 7 bases; junction bases not matched to a gene: 8. CDR3 in amino acids: CASSPQQGIGEKLFF. The CDR3 DNA sequence: TGTGCCAGCTCACCTCAACAGGGGATAGGTGAAAAACTGTTTTTT.

The genes are TRBV19 and TRBJ1-1; D is perhaps TRBD1 (5 bases). Germline loops: CDR1 LNHDA, CDR2 SQIVND (reference sequence). Trimming removed 7 bases at V and 8 bases at J, with 20 bases between. This CDR3 contains 14 residues. The CDR3 nucleotides read TGTGCCAGTAAAGGCAGGGACTCCGGCCGGGAAGCTTTCTTT. Encoded protein: CASKGRDSGREAFF.

The chain recombines TRBV10-3 with TRBJ1-1; the D is unclear. The CDR3 length is 12 residues. CDR1 is ENHRY and CDR2 is SYGVKD in the germline V gene. For the CDR3, the DNA is TGTGCGATCTCTTCGATAAACACTGAAGCTTTCTTT. Translating gives CAISSINTEAFF.

The chain uses TRBV28 and TRBJ1-2, with D possibly being TRBD1 (5 bases). The CDR3 consists of 13 residues. Germline CDR1 MDHEN, CDR2 SYDVKM. The ends were cut back, 2 bases at V and 4 bases at J, with 8 bases in the middle. CDR3 in DNA: TGTGCCAGCAGTTTACGAGGGGCCTATGGCTACACCTTC. Translated: CASSLRGAYGYTF.

The V gene is TRBV7-2, the J gene TRBJ2-7; 10 nucleotides line up with TRBD2. Germline CDR1 reads SGHTA; CDR2 reads FQGNSA. With 3 bases clipped from V and 2 bases from J, the junction kept 4 bases outside the gene matches. This CDR3 comprises 15 residues. DNA of the CDR3: TGTGCCAGCAGCTTTAGCGGGAGGAGGGCCTACGAGCAGTACTTC. Translated: CASSFSGRRAYEQYF.

The gene calls are TRBV29-1 and TRBJ1-2; no clear D. This CDR3 has 11 residues. Looked up from germline, CDR1 is SQVTM and CDR2 is ANQGSEA. V lost 4 bases and J 3 bases, leaving 6 bases between the germline ends. CDR3 residues: CSVGLHYGYTF. CDR3 coding DNA: TGCAGCGTTGGACTGCACTATGGCTACACCTTC. The full variable domain, with the rest looked up from reference TRBV29-1 and TRBJ1-2, is SAVISQKPSRDICQRGTSLTIQCQVDSQVTMMFWYRQQPGQSLTLIATANQGSEATYESGFVIDKFPISRPNLTFSTLTVSNMSPEDSSIYLCSVGLHYGYTFGSGTRLTVV.

The chain links TRBV5-1 to TRBJ1-1; tentatively, D is TRBD1 (5 bases). This CDR3 has 15 residues. Trimming left V 3 bases short and J 3 bases short, with 15 bases between. The germline V gene has CDR1 SGHRS and CDR2 YFSETQ. The CDR3 DNA sequence: TGCGCCAGCAGCTGGGGGTCCCGAAGGGACACTGAAGCTTTCTTT. This sequence encodes CASSWGSRRDTEAFF.

This chain joins TRBV29-1 and TRBJ2-3; 10 nucleotides match TRBD2. The CDR3 spans 14 residues. The germline CDR1 and CDR2 sequences are SQVTM and ANQGSEA. The V segment lost 4 bases and the J segment 4 bases; nucleotides outside the gene matches: 5. The CDR3 loop is CSVARGTSADTQYF. Written as DNA, the CDR3 is TGCAGCGTTGCCCGGGGGACTAGCGCAGATACGCAGTATTTT.

The rearrangement joins TRBV12-3 or TRBV12-4 to TRBJ2-2; D is unresolved. The germline V and J ends were trimmed by 7 bases and 8 bases, with 11 bases remaining between them. This CDR3 comprises 12 residues. The CDR3 protein is CASTPTQGELFF. The CDR3 DNA sequence: TGTGCCAGCACCCCGACCCAGGGGGAGCTGTTTTTT.

The rearrangement joins TRBV5-1 to TRBJ1-4; D gene ambiguous. The germline CDR1 and CDR2 sequences are SGHRS and YFSETQ. The CDR3 runs 16 residues. V lost 4 bases and J 5 bases, leaving 18 bases between the germline ends. CDR3 region: CASSTGGLQPNEKLFF. The CDR3 DNA reads as TGCGCCAGCAGCACGGGCGGCCTGCAACCAAATGAAAAACTGTTTTTT.

Points on this clone: The same CDR3 is also encoded by other DNA sequences in this sample. The chain recombines TRBV29-1 with TRBJ2-3; 15 bases map to TRBD2. The germline CDR1 and CDR2 sequences are SQVTM and ANQGSEA. The V and J ends lost 6 bases and 6 bases, in that order; junction bases with no gene match: 4. The CDR3 loop spans 14 amino acids. The CDR3 spells CSVGTSGRYDTQYF. As DNA, the CDR3 is TGCAGCGTCGGGACTAGCGGGAGGTACGATACGCAGTATTTT.

This clone showed up just a few times. The rearrangement links TRBV5-1 to TRBJ1-2; the match to TRBD1 covers 7 bases. The CDR3 runs 14 residues. V was clipped by 4 bases and J by 5 bases; unmatched bases: 8. CDR1 is SGHRS and CDR2 is YFSETQ in the germline V gene. DNA of the CDR3: TGCGCCAGCAGCACCATCGACAGGGCATATGGCTACACCTTC. Its protein product is CASSTIDRAYGYTF.

The chain couples TRBV6-5 to TRBJ1-2, with 8 bases matching TRBD1. This CDR3 has 15 residues. V lost 6 bases and J lost 0; bases outside the gene matches: 6. Germline CDR1 MNHEY, CDR2 SVGAGI. The DNA of the CDR3 is TGTGCCAGCAGCCAGGGACAGGCAACTAACTATGGCTACACCTTC. Its translation: CASSQGQATNYGYTF.

This chain uses TRBV30 with TRBJ2-2; D is unclear. Germline values: CDR1 GTSNPN, CDR2 SVGIG (reference sequence). The CDR3 extends over 13 amino acids. The V end was cut by 2 bases, the J end by 2 bases, with 6 bases between. The CDR3 loop reads CAWSPRNTGELFF. CDR3 nucleotide sequence: TGTGCCTGGAGTCCACGAAACACCGGGGAGCTGTTTTTT.